This T cell receptor (beta chain) was documented in a study of preoperative IRX-2 immunotherapy in early breast cancer. Sample treatment: preoperative locoregional IRX-2 cytokine immunotherapy. Samples came from a phase Ib trial of preoperative locoregional IRX-2 cytokine immunotherapy. Generated by immunoSEQ multiplex PCR, the TCRdb table keeps only in-frame clones and is missing some. The sample shows around 2,800 clones, roughly three quarters of them seen only once. The V gene end was trimmed by 1 base and the J gene end by 0 bases; junction bases not matched to a gene: 5. Germline values: CDR1 KGHSH, CDR2 LQKENI. There are 18 residues in the CDR3.

The sequence derives from a human donor with breast cancer. The V call is TRBV18, the J call TRBJ1-4; 10 bases map to TRBD1. Sequenced here: tumor tissue, sampled after IRX-2 immunotherapy. CDR3 loop: CASSPLGQGPATNEKLFF. Written as DNA, the CDR3 is TGTGCCAGCTCACCACTGGGACAGGGGCCAGCAACTAATGAAAAACTGTTTTTT.